Included here is one T cell receptor beta chain sequence, with context. Its antigen is unidentified. The source of the sample is a study of shared clonotypes between healthy human individuals. CD45RO-negative cells were positively selected for CCR7, leaving out terminally differentiated effector memory CD45RA+ cells. Study-wide points: Few donors restricted represented genetic and exposure-history diversity. Only blood samples were collected, and tissue repertoires likely differ. Some clonotypes were shared by all four sorted-subset donors, while others were not shared. The non-shared ones had lower generation probabilities than the shared ones.

Per germline, CDR1 MNHEY and CDR2 SMNVEV (reference sequence). Trimming removed 2 bases from V and 5 bases from J, with 12 bases in between. The CDR3 has 14 residues. This table comes from immunoSEQ multiplex PCR, and its TCRdb copy is limited to in-frame clones, with some not included. The data hold about 590,000 clones, with about 95% observed a single time. The specimen was naive CD8+ T cells sorted from blood. The chain has TRBV27 and TRBJ2-5; D possibly matches TRBD1 or TRBD2 (5 bases each). This TCR derives from a young woman in good health. The CDR3 loop reads CASSLIRGGETQYF. DNA for the CDR3: TGTGCCAGCAGTTTAATCCGGGGCGGGGAGACCCAGTACTTC.